This TCR beta chain was sequenced for a study of shared clonotypes between healthy human individuals (dated by TCRdb to the early 2020s). Study-level background: Three men and two women, aged 18 to 49 years, made up the cohort. For each donor, CD4 naive and CD4 memory were each run on three plates, CD8 naive on two plates, and CD8 memory on one plate. To increase sequencing depth and limit assay-specific biases, TCR repertoire library preparation and sequencing were carried out by different laboratories using diverse techniques. Each donor's leukapheresis produced roughly between roughly 0.85 and 9 billion PBMCs. Blood TCR repertoires of five healthy adults were deeply sequenced to estimate repertoire size and the extent of clonotype sharing between individuals.

Turning to this clone: Its binding antigen is unknown. Base qualities are not provided; no much larger clone lies one nucleotide away.

Broad study findings and their caveats: Higher generation probabilities were observed for clonotypes shared by all four sorted-subset donors than for non-shared clonotypes. Incomplete sequencing was indicated by rarefaction of sorted-subset datasets, despite the large sequencing depth. Based on pairwise subsampling, the degree of clonotype sharing among donors was expected to be affected by sequencing depth. Naive subsets generally had larger estimated clonotype richness than memory subsets did. When a handful of donors were compared, the shared fraction of clonotypes was about 5.4% for naive CD4, around 3.6% for naive CD8, 2% to 2.5% for memory CD4, and 0.35% to 0.4% for memory CD8. Sampling was restricted to blood, and TCR repertoires in tissues likely differ from the TCR repertoires found in blood. The genetic and exposure-history diversity represented was limited by the small number of donors.

Per the germline V gene (reference sequence), MNHNY is the CDR1 and SVGAGI is the CDR2. The V end loses 6 bases and the J end loses 4 bases, and a stretch of 15 bases separates them. The CDR3 numbers 15 residues from cysteine through phenylalanine. Of all the DNA, just the CDR3 is kept, 45 bases in frame from base 1. Using the deep immunoSEQ assay, multiplex PCR amplified TCR CDR3 regions from genomic DNA. Genomic DNA extracted from each cell subset was distributed evenly over all wells of several immunoSEQ 96-well plates, and each plate served as one replicate. For sorted subsets, around 0.2 ug of genomic DNA, equivalent to some 33,000 T cell genomes, went into each replicate PCR. Purified libraries were quantified with a Qubit 3.0 fluorometer, sized on a Bioanalyzer 2100, and re-quantified with the KAPA Library Quantification kit. Every immunoSEQ 96-well plate was sequenced on a dedicated single-read 150-cycle Illumina NextSeq 550 flow cell. The authors processed their data as follows. Because the immunoSEQ output included only junctional sequences and no quality scores, the filtering could not be the same as the filtering used for full-length reads. To assign V/J genes and CDR3, sequences were annotated using PyIR, a Python wrapper for IgBLAST v1.9, with IMGT germline references. Reads were removed for weak V/J assignments (E-value above 1e-6), missing CDR3, stop codons, out-of-frame junctions, or ambiguous translated residues. A V3J clonotype was defined by an identical inferred V gene, J gene, and CDR3 amino acid sequence. Percentage overlap between repertoires was computed as shared unique clonotypes divided by the size of the smaller repertoire. Repertoire richness was assessed with RTK rarefaction, the Chao1 estimator, and Recon v2.1 estimates of unobserved clonotypes. OLGA was used to compute generation probabilities for all TCRbeta clonotypes that the gDNA method yielded from a few donors. Held by TCRdb, this immuneACCESS table contains in-frame sequences only and omits some clones. Under half of the omission traces to an unresolved V gene where checked; the cause of the rest is unknown. V, J and clone size reflect that table, while D and trimming were determined from the DNA. The sample records around 510,000 clones, roughly 95% of which are singletons. The ten most abundant clones make up 0.05% to 0.08% of the sample.

The donors were healthy, HIV-negative adults who had no recently reported acute infections or vaccinations. Every donor was a Caucasian adult residing in Nashville, Tennessee, USA. CD4+ T cells were enriched by magnetic negative selection, after which naive cells were positively selected on CD45RA and the negative fraction was taken as the memory subset. Blood was obtained by leukapheresis, after which PBMCs were separated by Ficoll-Histopaque density gradient centrifugation and cryopreserved in liquid nitrogen vapor phase. Analytical flow cytometry was used to check the purity and quantity of each magnetically sorted T cell population. Genomic DNA was isolated from each sorted fraction and quantified by UV absorbance on a Nanodrop 2000c.

Recombination connected TRBV6-6 to TRBJ2-2; the D gene is possibly TRBD1 or TRBD2, each agreeing over 5 bases. The specimen was naive CD4+ T cells sorted from blood. Taken with the paper, the label for cell subset or site translates to: CD45RA+ positively selected. This clonotype was obtained from a woman aged 25 to 39 in good health. The sequenced DNA is TGTGCCAGCAGGCCTCGGGGCGCGGGCACCGGGGAGCTGTTTTTT. This translates into CASRPRGAGTGELFF.